This T cell receptor beta chain appears in the sequencing data of a study of blood T cell repertoires in COVID-19. Participants came from about 24 US areas, aged about 18 to 100 years. Cohorts were assigned according to the clinical history that participants reported. Recovery meant two consecutive negative NP/OP PCR tests, professional clearance, or resolved symptoms. Per the original data handling: The authors estimated nucleated cell counts from reference gene primer amplification. TCRdb keeps only in-frame clones here, not all; method: immunoSEQ multiplex PCR. V and J calls and clone size are copied from that table; D and trimming were computed from the DNA. The data hold around 150,000 clones, with 65% to 85% observed a single time. V dropped 0 bases and J dropped 5 bases, with 5 bases sitting between them. The CDR3 is 13 amino acids. The germline CDR1 and CDR2 sequences are LNHDA and SQIVND (reference sequence).

The J gene is TRBJ1-5, the V gene TRBV19; D remains unclear. The sequence was collected from a man aged 35 to 55 who had recovered from COVID-19. Sequencing was done on a sample of PBMCs or T cells enriched from blood (not recorded which). The chain's CDR3 is CASSIDFDQPQHF. CDR3 DNA sequence: TGTGCCAGTAGTATAGATTTCGATCAGCCCCAGCATTTT.